This TCR beta chain was documented in a study of T-cell memory formation after mild COVID-19. Study context: For the most part, TCR clusters were specific to one donor. General study results and limits: The SARS-CoV-2 specificity of second-wave clones reaching peak at day 37 remained unverified. Clones which contracted sat mainly in CM and EM if CD4+, and in EMRA if CD8+.

The CDR3 totals 17 residues. Looked up from germline, CDR1 is LGHNA and CDR2 is YSLEER. Trimming took off 1 base at V and 3 bases at J, with 17 bases between the two ends. The sample holds a few counts of this clonotype. The antigen remains unidentified. Constant-segment primers were used for 5'RACE, and the resulting TCR alpha and TCR beta cDNA libraries carried sample barcodes and UMIs. TCRdb reprocessed the 5' RACE reads with MiXCR, giving one entry per CDR3 protein. The table has over 70,000 distinct CDR3 sequences, over 13% seen once; the top ten hold approximately 40%. Material: PBMCs or a T cell subset sorted from them (not recorded which). The V and J genes are TRBV4-3 and TRBJ2-3; maybe TRBD1 (5 bases). The receptor's source is a man in his late teens or twenties who had mild COVID-19 (a few samples of this study predate the infection). Cell type and time point are not known. CDR3 nucleotides: TGCGCCAGCAGCCAAGGCTCTAGGTTTCCAGGGACAGATACGCAGTATTTT. The encoded protein is CASSQGSRFPGTDTQYF.